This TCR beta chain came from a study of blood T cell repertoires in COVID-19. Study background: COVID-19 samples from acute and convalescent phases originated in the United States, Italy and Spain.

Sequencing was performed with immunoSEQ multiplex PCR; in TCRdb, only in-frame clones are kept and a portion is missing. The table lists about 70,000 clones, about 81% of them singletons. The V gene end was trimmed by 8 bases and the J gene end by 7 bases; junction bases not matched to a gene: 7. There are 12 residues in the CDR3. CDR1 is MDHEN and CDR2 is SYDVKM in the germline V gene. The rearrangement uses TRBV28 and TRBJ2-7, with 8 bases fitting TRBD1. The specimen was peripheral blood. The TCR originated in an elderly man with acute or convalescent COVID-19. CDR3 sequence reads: CASDRGREEQYF. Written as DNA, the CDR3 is TGTGCCAGCGACAGGGGAAGAGAGGAGCAGTACTTC. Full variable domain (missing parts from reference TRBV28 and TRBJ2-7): DVKVTQSSRYLVKRTGEKVFLECVQDMDHENMFWYRQDPGLGLRLIYFSYDVKMKEKGDIPEGYSVSREKKERFSLILESASTNQTSMYLCASDRGREEQYFGPGTRLTVT.